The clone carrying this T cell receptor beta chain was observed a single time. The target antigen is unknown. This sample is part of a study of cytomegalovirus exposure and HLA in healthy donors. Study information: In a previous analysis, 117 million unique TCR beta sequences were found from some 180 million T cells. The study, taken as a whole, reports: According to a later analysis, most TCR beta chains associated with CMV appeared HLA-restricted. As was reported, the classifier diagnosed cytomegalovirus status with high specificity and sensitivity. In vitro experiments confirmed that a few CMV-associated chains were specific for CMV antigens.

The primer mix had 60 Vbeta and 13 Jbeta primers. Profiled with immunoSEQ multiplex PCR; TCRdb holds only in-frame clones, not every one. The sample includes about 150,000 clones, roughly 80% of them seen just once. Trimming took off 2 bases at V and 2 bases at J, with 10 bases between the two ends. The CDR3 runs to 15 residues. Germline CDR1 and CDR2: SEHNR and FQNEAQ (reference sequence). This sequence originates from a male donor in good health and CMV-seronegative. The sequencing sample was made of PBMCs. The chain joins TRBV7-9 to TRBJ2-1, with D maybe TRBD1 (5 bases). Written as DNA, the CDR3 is TGTGCCAGCAGCTTACTCCAGGGCCCCTACAATGAGCAGTTCTTC. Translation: CASSLLQGPYNEQFF.